This T cell receptor (beta chain) emerged from a study of blood T cell repertoires in COVID-19. As for the study in general: Some COVID-19 samples were acute and others convalescent; all came from the United States, Italy and Spain. The cDNA or gDNA used as material had been derived from T cells, B-cell-depleted T cells, or PBMCs.

Trimming pared 0 bases from V and 4 bases from J, leaving 6 bases between. The CDR3 length is 13 residues. Germline values: CDR1 LGHNA, CDR2 YNFKEQ. Authors' methods: Estimated nucleated cell counts came from reference gene primer amplification. The assay was immunoSEQ multiplex PCR, and TCRdb's table has in-frame clones only and misses some. That table gives V, J and clone size, and the DNA gave D and trimming. Seen here are 150,000 to 200,000 clones, 84% observed once, and the top ten hold 13% to 15%. This chain uses TRBV4-2 with TRBJ1-1; D not resolved. The TCR originated in a young man with active or convalescent COVID-19. The source material was peripheral blood. In DNA form, the CDR3 reads TGTGCCAGCAGCCAAGATTTTATCACTGAAGCTTTCTTT. Its translation: CASSQDFITEAFF.